Listed here are 18 T cell receptor beta chains from one sample, sequenced in a study of blood T cell repertoires in COVID-19. Clones were read by immunoSEQ multiplex PCR, and TCRdb kept only the in-frame ones, dropping some. This table has about 78,000 clones, roughly 73% appearing once. Material for sequencing was peripheral blood. These receptors came from a human donor in a cohort sampled during active COVID-19.

The chain has TRBV4-2 and TRBJ1-4; 8 positions agree with TRBD1. V was pared by 2 bases and J by 5 bases, with 10 bases of the junction left unmatched. This CDR3 is built from 17 residues. Per germline, CDR1 LGHNA and CDR2 YNFKEQ. In DNA form, the CDR3 reads TGTGCCAGCAGCCAACGGTCGGGACAGGCCGCCAATGAAAAACTGTTTTTT. Its translation: CASSQRSGQAANEKLFF.

This rearrangement joins TRBV3-1 (or the pseudogene TRBV3-2) to TRBJ2-5; no clear D. The CDR3 contains 14 residues. V gave up 5 bases and J gave up 5 bases, with 15 bases separating them. Germline CDR1 is LGHDT and CDR2 is YNNKEL (reference sequence). The CDR3 nucleotides are TGTGCCAGCAGCGTGACATCTTTCTCTGAGACCCAGTACTTC. It is translated as CASSVTSFSETQYF.

The table lists this clone with a count of one. The V gene is TRBV6-5, the J gene TRBJ1-2, with 8 bases that match TRBD1. Germline V gives CDR1 MNHEY, CDR2 SVGAGI. Trimming at V came to 6 bases and at J to 5 bases, leaving 8 bases not matched to a gene. The CDR3 has 14 amino acids. CDR3 in amino acids: CASSAPGGGYGYTF. In DNA form, the CDR3 reads TGTGCCAGCAGCGCCCCAGGGGGCGGGTATGGCTACACCTTC.

The chain couples TRBV2 to TRBJ2-3, with no clear D. CDR3 size: 14 residues. Germline V CDR1 and CDR2: SNHLY, FYNNEI. Trimming took 7 bases from V and 2 from J, leaving 13 bases between them. The CDR3 is CASTLGQITDTQYF. In DNA, the CDR3 is TGTGCCAGCACCCTTGGGCAAATCACAGATACGCAGTATTTT.

This clone showed up just once. The chain links TRBV3-1 (or the pseudogene TRBV3-2) to TRBJ1-1; D call uncertain. Trimming took off 6 bases at V and 1 base at J, with 15 bases between the two ends. Per the germline V gene, CDR1 is LGHDT and CDR2 is YNNKEL (reference sequence). CDR3 length: 15 residues. DNA for the CDR3: TGTGCCAGCAGAGGGCTAATCGGGGAGAACACTGAAGCTTTCTTT. This translates into CASRGLIGENTEAFF.

The rearrangement joins TRBV30 to TRBJ1-6; TRBD1 matches 8 bases. CDR1 and CDR2 from the germline V gene are GTSNPN and SVGIG (reference sequence). The J segment lost 8 bases and the V segment lost 2 bases, leaving 5 bases of the junction unmatched. The CDR3 is 14 residues long. The CDR3: CAWSIGQGDSPLHF. The CDR3 bases are TGTGCCTGGAGTATAGGACAGGGCGATTCACCCCTCCACTTT.

The chain couples TRBV6-6 to TRBJ2-7; D uncertain. CDR1 is MNHNY, CDR2 SVGAGI, per germline (reference sequence). This CDR3 has 14 amino acids. Trimming took off 7 bases at V and 0 bases at J, with 13 bases between the two ends. As DNA, the CDR3 is TGTGCCAGCACAGATACAAGGAGCTCCTACGAGCAGTACTTC. Encoded protein: CASTDTRSSYEQYF.

This rearrangement joins TRBV3-1 (or the pseudogene TRBV3-2) to TRBJ1-1, with D possibly being TRBD1 (5 bases). Trimming stripped 6 bases from V and 3 bases from J, with 11 bases between. The germline V gene encodes CDR1 LGHDT and CDR2 YNNKEL (reference sequence). The CDR3 extends over 13 amino acids. The CDR3 DNA reads as TGTGCCAGCAGGCGGGGGGGGGACACTGAAGCTTTCTTT. It translates to CASRRGGDTEAFF.

J is TRBJ2-7 and V is TRBV5-1; 10 bases map to TRBD2. The germline CDR1 and CDR2 sequences are SGHRS and YFSETQ. J was trimmed by 0 bases and V by 1 base; bases with no gene match: 10. The CDR3 length is 18 residues. CDR3 in amino acids: CASSLSPSGGQSSYEQYF. The CDR3 nucleotides read TGCGCCAGCAGCTTGAGCCCTAGCGGGGGCCAATCCTCCTACGAGCAGTACTTC.

V and J are TRBV2 and TRBJ2-3, with D maybe TRBD2 (7 bases). Trimming pared 6 bases from V and 4 bases from J, leaving 20 bases between. Per germline, CDR1 SNHLY and CDR2 FYNNEI. This CDR3 has 16 residues. For the CDR3, the DNA is TGTGCCAGCAGGTCGGAAGGGGGGGGGCCCGCAGATACGCAGTATTTT. Its protein is CASRSEGGGPADTQYF.

This clone was recorded only once. J is TRBJ1-4 and V is TRBV6-6, with TRBD1 as a possible D gene (6 bases). The germline CDR1 and CDR2 sequences are MNHNY and SVGAGI (reference sequence). The ends were cut back, 5 bases at V and 8 bases at J, with 30 bases in the middle. This CDR3 comprises 19 residues. In DNA form, the CDR3 reads TGTGCCAGCAGTCCCTCATCTTGGGTGCCAGGGGACGGAGCGGAAAAACTGTTTTTT. This encodes CASSPSSWVPGDGAEKLFF.

This clone was counted between two and nine times. The J gene is TRBJ1-2, the V gene TRBV5-6; D unresolved. The V gene lost 0 bases and the J gene lost 8 bases, with 14 bases spanning the gap. The CDR3 contains 14 residues. Germline assignment: CDR1 SGHDT and CDR2 YYEEEE. This CDR3 is CASSLGVSGWGYTF. CDR3 bases: TGTGCCAGCAGCTTGGGGGTTAGCGGTTGGGGCTACACCTTC. Supplemented by reference TRBV5-6 and TRBJ1-2, the full variable domain reads DAGVTQSPTHLIKTRGQQVTLRCSPKSGHDTVSWYQQALGQGPQFIFQYYEEEERQRGNFPDRFSGHQFPNYSSELNVNALLLGDSALYLCASSLGVSGWGYTFGSGTRLTVV.

This clone was seen many times. CDR3 residues: CASSRVGRISPLHF. DNA for the CDR3: TGCGCCAGCAGCCGAGTGGGGCGGATTTCACCCCTCCACTTT. The V call is TRBV4-1, the J call TRBJ1-6, with a weak D call TRBD1 (5 bases). CDR3 length: 14 residues. CDR1 MGHRA and CDR2 YSYEKL come from the germline V gene. V dropped 4 bases and J dropped 9 bases, with 13 bases sitting between them.

CDR3 loop: CASSRTGYEQYF. The CDR3 region has the DNA TGTGCCAGCAGCCGGACAGGGTACGAGCAGTACTTC. The J gene is TRBJ2-7, the V gene TRBV6-5; 8 bases match TRBD1. V lost 6 bases to trimming and J lost 4 bases; unmatched junction nucleotides: 2. The CDR3 has 12 residues. CDR1 is MNHEY and CDR2 is SVGAGI in the germline V gene.

This clone came up a few times. The V and J genes are TRBV7-8 and TRBJ2-7, with TRBD1 matching over 7 bases. V lost 5 bases, J lost 5 bases, and 12 bases stayed unmatched. Per germline, CDR1 SGHVS and CDR2 FQNEAQ. The CDR3 contains 15 residues. The DNA for the CDR3 is TGTGCCAGCAGCCTCAGGACAGGCGGCAGCCACGAGCAGTACTTC. Protein: CASSLRTGGSHEQYF.

The V call is TRBV18, the J call TRBJ2-5, with a possible D match to TRBD2 (7 bases). The V gene's germline CDR1 is KGHSH and CDR2 LQKENI. The CDR3 is 15 residues long. The V end lost 3 bases, the J end lost 6 bases, and 17 bases lay between the germline ends. The CDR3 bases are TGTGCCAGCTCACCCCTTGGAGGGGGGGGCCAGACCCAGTACTTC. Its translation is CASSPLGGGGQTQYF. The variable domain in full, with the rest retrieved from reference TRBV18 and TRBJ2-5, is NAGVMQNPRHLVRRRGQEARLRCSPMKGHSHVYWYRQLPEEGLKFMVYLQKENIIDESGMPKERFSAEFPKEGPSILRIQQVVRGDSAAYFCASSPLGGGGQTQYFGPGTRLLVL.

The chain links TRBV27 to TRBJ2-7; a possible D gene is TRBD1 (6 bases). CDR3 length equals 14 residues. The germline gives CDR1 MNHEY, CDR2 SMNVEV (reference sequence). The V end was cut by 2 bases, the J end by 6 bases, with 14 bases between. The CDR3 is CASSLGGEPGEQYF. Written as DNA, the CDR3 is TGTGCCAGCAGTTTAGGGGGCGAACCGGGCGAGCAGTACTTC.

The chain links TRBV18 to TRBJ2-7, with 7 nucleotides matching TRBD1. In germline, CDR1 is KGHSH, CDR2 LQKENI. This CDR3 has 14 amino acids. V shed 4 bases and J 0 bases; nucleotides not matched to a gene: 3. The CDR3 here is CASSLGQSSYEQYF. In DNA form, the CDR3 reads TGTGCCAGCTCACTGGGACAGAGCTCCTACGAGCAGTACTTC.